These 31 T cell receptor beta chains came from one sample sequenced in a study of cytotoxic CD8 clonotypes in ibrutinib-treated CLL. Clones were sequenced by immunoSEQ multiplex PCR, and TCRdb holds only the in-frame ones, with some missing. Among 120,000 to 150,000 clones listed, roughly 90% were seen once. The sample here was PBMCs, taken after 12 months of ibrutinib treatment. All receptors come from a human donor with chronic lymphocytic leukemia.

The CDR3 loop is CASSLPDRGAYGYTF. CDR3 sequence (DNA): TGTGCCAGCAGTTTACCCGACAGGGGGGCCTATGGCTACACCTTC. The rearrangement joins TRBV28 to TRBJ1-2, with 9 bases lining up with TRBD1. Germline V gives CDR1 MDHEN, CDR2 SYDVKM. J gave up 4 bases and V 2 bases, and 5 bases lay outside the gene matches. This CDR3 region has 15 residues.

V is TRBV27 and J is TRBJ2-5; a weak D match, TRBD2 (5 bases). There are 15 residues in the CDR3. The ends were cut back, 2 bases at V and 4 bases at J, with 14 bases in the middle. CDR1 is MNHEY, CDR2 SMNVEV, per germline (reference sequence). DNA for the CDR3: TGTGCCAGCAGTTTAGGGAGTGGCGTATTAGAGACCCAGTACTTC. Encoded protein: CASSLGSGVLETQYF.

This chain connects TRBV6-6 to TRBJ2-2, with 9 bases matching TRBD2. CDR3 length: 15 amino acids. Germline CDR1 and CDR2: MNHNY and SVGAGI (reference sequence). The junction had 9 bases not matched to a gene; V was cut back by 7 bases and J by 6 bases. DNA of the CDR3: TGTGCCAGCACCCCCGGGATAGCGGGAGCCGGGGAGCTGTTTTTT. It specifies CASTPGIAGAGELFF.

The chain links TRBV7-9 to TRBJ2-7, with D possibly TRBD2 on 6 matching bases. Germline lookup yields CDR1 SEHNR and CDR2 FQNEAQ (reference sequence). Trimming pared 6 bases from V and 2 bases from J, leaving 14 bases between. The CDR3 consists of 14 residues. The CDR3 spells CASSFEGGAYEQYF. In nucleotides, the CDR3 is TGTGCCAGCAGTTTTGAGGGAGGCGCCTACGAGCAGTACTTC.

J is TRBJ1-2 and V is TRBV27; 10 positions match TRBD1. The CDR3 spans 14 residues. CDR1 and CDR2 from the germline V gene are MNHEY and SMNVEV (reference sequence). V was pared by 2 bases and J by 7 bases, with 4 bases of the junction left unmatched. This chain's CDR3 is CASSLTGQGFGYTF. CDR3 nucleotides: TGTGCCAGCAGTTTAACGGGACAGGGGTTTGGCTACACCTTC.

The rearrangement links TRBV19 to TRBJ2-5; 8 nucleotides agree with TRBD1. Trimming removed 5 bases from V and 2 bases from J; junction bases left unmatched: 16. The CDR3 contains 18 residues. CDR1 LNHDA and CDR2 SQIVND come from the germline V gene (reference sequence). In DNA form, the CDR3 reads TGTGCCAGTAGTGAATGGACAGGGCAGTTCGGTGGACAAGAGACCCAGTACTTC. It codes for CASSEWTGQFGGQETQYF.

Concerning this clone itself: The junction departs from the called germline gene at one end, perhaps through a read error. This rearrangement joins TRBV7-8 to TRBJ2-1; 7 nucleotides match TRBD1. Germline V lookup: CDR1 SGHVS, CDR2 FQNEAQ. This CDR3 has 15 residues. DNA of the CDR3: TGTGCCAGCCGCTTCGGGGACAGCGCCTACAATGAGCAGTTCTTC. The encoded protein is CASRFGDSAYNEQFF.

This clone was seen a single time. This chain joins TRBV7-9 and TRBJ1-4, with TRBD1 as a possible D gene (5 bases). The CDR3 sequence is 14 residues long. Trimming stripped 1 base from V and 9 bases from J, with 12 bases between. Germline CDR1 SEHNR, CDR2 FQNEAQ (reference sequence). CDR3 residues: CASSLEGGTQKLFF. The CDR3 DNA sequence: TGTGCCAGCAGCTTAGAAGGCGGGACCCAAAAACTGTTTTTT.

The rearrangement links TRBV4-3 to TRBJ2-2; no reliable D call. The ends were cut back, 4 bases at V and 6 bases at J, with 9 bases in the middle. Germline CDR1 is LGHNA and CDR2 is YSLEER. This CDR3 has 13 amino acids. In DNA form, the CDR3 reads TGCGCCAGCAGCCCGATCAACGCCGGGGAGCTGTTTTTT. Protein sequence: CASSPINAGELFF.

The V gene is TRBV12-5, the J gene TRBJ1-1; D is undetermined. Trimming stripped 5 bases from V and 3 bases from J, with 10 bases between. In germline, CDR1 is LGHNT, CDR2 FRNRAP. CDR3 length: 13 amino acids. CDR3 sequence reads: CASGKTVDTEAFF. CDR3 nucleotides: TGTGCTAGTGGTAAGACCGTAGACACTGAAGCTTTCTTT.

The V and J genes are TRBV29-1 and TRBJ2-1; TRBD1 agrees at 8 bases. CDR1 and CDR2 (germline): SQVTM, ANQGSEA. The ends lost 3 bases at V and 7 bases at J; junction bases unmatched: 2. CDR3 size: 12 residues. The DNA of the CDR3 is TGCAGCGTTGATAACAGGGGGAATGAGCAGTTCTTC. Translating it yields CSVDNRGNEQFF.

The chain uses TRBV18 and TRBJ2-1, with D possibly matching TRBD1 (6 bases). Germline-derived CDR1 and CDR2 are KGHSH and LQKENI. Trimming pared 3 bases from V and 3 bases from J, leaving 15 bases between. This CDR3 region has 16 residues. CDR3 residues: CASSPFGGADYNEQFF. For the CDR3, the DNA is TGTGCCAGCTCACCGTTTGGGGGCGCGGACTACAATGAGCAGTTCTTC.

This chain connects TRBV11-2 to TRBJ2-3; D ambiguous. The V gene's germline CDR1 is SGHAT and CDR2 FQNNGV. The CDR3 consists of 12 residues. The ends were cut back, 1 base at V and 5 bases at J, with 4 bases in the middle. The CDR3 bases are TGTGCCAGCAGCTTAGGGGGAGATACGCAGTATTTT. Translating gives CASSLGGDTQYF.

A single count supports this clone. This chain connects TRBV19 to TRBJ1-4; no definite D call. In germline, CDR1 is LNHDA, CDR2 SQIVND (reference sequence). This CDR3 region has 13 residues. Trimming left V 9 bases short and J 0 bases short, with 8 bases between. The CDR3 loop is CASLKPTNEKLFF. In nucleotides, the CDR3 is TGTGCCAGCCTAAAACCAACTAATGAAAAACTGTTTTTT.

The sample holds many counts of this clone. The chain has TRBV7-8 and TRBJ1-1; the match to TRBD1 covers 10 bases. J gave up 6 bases and V 4 bases, and 11 bases lay outside the gene matches. Germline V CDR1 and CDR2: SGHVS, FQNEAQ. The CDR3 sequence is 16 residues long. The CDR3 DNA sequence: TGTGCCAGCAGCTCAACTCCGGGACAGGGGTCTGCTGAAGCTTTCTTT. It specifies CASSSTPGQGSAEAFF.

V usage is TRBV10-1 and J usage is TRBJ1-1; D not certain. The CDR3 is 17 amino acids. V was cut by 2 bases and J by 2 bases, with 18 bases left in between. The germline V gene encodes CDR1 WNHNN and CDR2 SYGVQD (reference sequence). The CDR3, as DNA: TGCGCCAGCAGTGAGAATGTCGGCGAGGCTCACAACACTGAAGCTTTCTTT. It translates to CASSENVGEAHNTEAFF.

The chain couples TRBV5-1 to TRBJ2-3; D is perhaps TRBD1 (7 bases). Trimming shortened V by 4 bases and J by 4 bases, and 16 bases separated the two germline ends. The CDR3 is made up of 15 amino acids. Germline V CDR1 and CDR2: SGHRS, YFSETQ. The CDR3, as DNA: TGCGCCAGCAGCCTCCAGGGGGGAAGGGCAGATACGCAGTATTTT. This codes for CASSLQGGRADTQYF.

The V and J genes are TRBV5-8 and TRBJ2-7; 12 nucleotides line up with TRBD1. Germline CDR1 and CDR2: SGHTS and YDEGEE. The length of the CDR3 is 16 residues. The V gene end was trimmed by 2 bases and the J gene end by 2 bases; junction bases not matched to a gene: 5. CDR3 DNA sequence: TGTGCCAGCAGCTTTGGTCGGGACAGGGGGCCCTACGAGCAGTACTTC. This gives the protein CASSFGRDRGPYEQYF.

The chain employs TRBV7-9 and TRBJ1-2, with D possibly TRBD1 on 5 matching bases. CDR3 length equals 16 residues. CDR1 and CDR2 (germline): SEHNR, FQNEAQ (reference sequence). The V end lost 5 bases, the J end lost 2 bases, and 18 bases lay between the germline ends. Written as DNA, the CDR3 is TGTGCCAGCAGCATCAGGGCAGTTGGGCCCAACTATGGCTACACCTTC. Amino acid sequence: CASSIRAVGPNYGYTF.

V and J are TRBV27 and TRBJ2-7; TRBD2 matches 7 bases. The CDR3 covers 16 residues. Germline-derived CDR1 and CDR2 are MNHEY and SMNVEV (reference sequence). The V segment lost 2 bases and the J segment 2 bases; nucleotides outside the gene matches: 9. CDR3: CASSLGGLEVPYEQYF. CDR3 in DNA: TGTGCCAGCAGTTTAGGCGGACTAGAGGTTCCCTACGAGCAGTACTTC.

Comments on this clone: Other nucleotide sequences in the sample specify the same CDR3. The CDR3 sequence: CSVGGYEQYF. The CDR3 DNA is TGCAGCGTTGGTGGTTACGAGCAGTACTTC. The V gene is TRBV29-1, the J gene TRBJ2-7; D gene unclear. This CDR3 has 10 amino acids. The ends were cut back, 4 bases at V and 4 bases at J, with 5 bases in the middle. Germline CDR1 and CDR2: SQVTM and ANQGSEA.

The chain uses TRBV28 and TRBJ2-3; TRBD2 matches 11 bases. Per the germline V gene, CDR1 is MDHEN and CDR2 is SYDVKM. The CDR3 contains 16 residues. Trimming took 3 bases from V and 3 from J; bases not matched to a gene: 5. CDR3 coding DNA: TGTGCCAGCAGTTTGGGTAGCGGGAGGGCGACAGATACGCAGTATTTT. Translating gives CASSLGSGRATDTQYF.

The rearrangement joins TRBV7-9 to TRBJ2-1; D is perhaps TRBD2 (5 bases). V gave up 10 bases and J gave up 5 bases, with 15 bases separating them. This CDR3 has 13 amino acids. CDR1 is SEHNR, CDR2 FQNEAQ, per germline (reference sequence). Here the CDR3 reads CAIGRGVHNEQFF. DNA for the CDR3: TGTGCCATCGGTCGGGGAGTCCACAATGAGCAGTTCTTC.

This clone was observed a few times. The rearrangement joins TRBV2 to TRBJ2-7; 7 bases are shared with TRBD1. The CDR3 spans 15 residues. Germline lookup yields CDR1 SNHLY and CDR2 FYNNEI. The junction had 8 bases not matched to a gene; V was cut back by 5 bases and J by 1 base. The DNA of the CDR3 is TGTGCCAGCAGTATAGACAGGGAAAAATCCTACGAGCAGTACTTC. It yields the protein CASSIDREKSYEQYF.

The chain combines TRBV30 with TRBJ2-5; a possible D gene is TRBD2 (6 bases). Germline V gives CDR1 GTSNPN, CDR2 SVGIG (reference sequence). Trimming took 2 bases from V and 5 from J, leaving 15 bases between them. This CDR3 contains 14 residues. CDR3 protein: CAWSRGLIPETQYF. Written as DNA, the CDR3 is TGTGCCTGGAGTAGGGGACTCATCCCTGAGACCCAGTACTTC.

The chain uses TRBV19 and TRBJ1-4; unclear D gene. Between the trimmed V and J ends, which lost 1 base and 0 bases, there was a span of 12 bases. This CDR3 has 17 residues. Per germline, CDR1 LNHDA and CDR2 SQIVND (reference sequence). The DNA for the CDR3 is TGTGCCAGTAGTATAGCAAGGAACCATGCAACTAATGAAAAACTGTTTTTT. The encoded protein is CASSIARNHATNEKLFF. Using reference TRBV19 and TRBJ1-4 for the parts outside the CDR3, the full variable domain is DGGITQSPKYLFRKEGQNVTLSCEQNLNHDAMYWYRQDPGQGLRLIYYSQIVNDFQKGDIAEGYSVSREKKESFPLTVTSAQKNPTAFYLCASSIARNHATNEKLFFGSGTQLSVL.

The chain combines TRBV14 with TRBJ1-1; D is possibly TRBD1 (5 bases). The V end was cut by 2 bases, the J end by 0 bases, with 19 bases between. Germline CDR1 reads SGHDN; CDR2 reads FVKESK. This CDR3 region has 18 residues. CDR3 region: CASSQLRGVTYVNTEAFF. The CDR3 nucleotides are TGTGCCAGCAGCCAACTCCGAGGGGTCACCTACGTGAACACTGAAGCTTTCTTT.

This chain connects TRBV27 to TRBJ1-5; weak D call: TRBD1 (6 bases). The CDR3 totals 14 residues. Germline CDR1 MNHEY, CDR2 SMNVEV (reference sequence). With 4 bases removed from V and 11 bases from J, the gap between germline ends came to 18 bases. The CDR3 DNA follows: TGTGCCAGCAGTTCTCGACAGGCCCGGGGGACCCAGCATTTT. This sequence encodes CASSSRQARGTQHF.

The chain is built from TRBV7-2 and TRBJ2-7, with D unclear. This CDR3 comprises 15 residues. The germline gives CDR1 SGHTA, CDR2 FQGNSA. V lost 2 bases, J lost 1 base, and 12 bases lay in between. The CDR3 protein is CASSLRTPGSYEQYF. CDR3 in DNA: TGTGCCAGCAGCTTACGAACGCCGGGTTCCTACGAGCAGTACTTC. Combining the CDR3 with reference TRBV7-2 and TRBJ2-7 gives the whole variable domain GAGVSQSPSNKVTEKGKDVELRCDPISGHTALYWYRQSLGQGLEFLIYFQGNSAPDKSGLPSDRFSAERTGGSVSTLTIQRTQQEDSAVYLCASSLRTPGSYEQYFGPGTRLTVT.

This clone has just one count. V is TRBV4-3 and J is TRBJ2-7; D is unclear. Germline CDR1 LGHNA, CDR2 YSLEER. Trimming pared 3 bases from V and 0 bases from J, leaving 12 bases between. This CDR3 is built from 15 residues. The CDR3 region is CASSQSSDPSYEQYF. For the CDR3, the DNA is TGCGCCAGCAGCCAGTCCTCCGATCCCTCCTACGAGCAGTACTTC.

The CDR3 nucleotides are TGTGCCAGCAGCTTACCGGCAGGGGGTAACCACAATGAGCAGTTCTTC. This encodes CASSLPAGGNHNEQFF. The genes are TRBV11-2 and TRBJ2-1; 7 bases are a match to TRBD1. CDR3 length equals 16 residues. Germline CDR1 SGHAT, CDR2 FQNNGV. V lost 2 bases and J lost 5; bases outside the gene matches: 9.